This paragraph covers one TCR beta chain sequence. This clonotype was counted only a few times. Which antigen it targets is not known. No quality values exist for individual bases; no much larger clone is one base distant. Genomic DNA was used as template for profiling of TCR beta VDJ combinations and CDR3 sequences. An Illumina HiSeq 2000 was the platform used for TCR repertoire sequencing. The paper's processing steps were these. TRBV/TRBJ rearrangement plots, CDR3 size and DJ length profiles, and Simpson's diversity index were used to assess repertoires. Whichever DNA sequence was most abundant in the deep sequencing data was defined as the immunodominant clone. CDR3 amino acid sequences were screened for sharing across subjects and were compared with published repertoires and the VDJdb database. TCRdb took the public reads, trimmed them with fastp at Q25, ran MiXCR for clone calling and kept in-frame beta chains. Every distinct CDR3 protein forms one entry, paired with its most common genes and DNA. The V and J calls were not made by the authors but by TCRdb's processing. The sample table holds 98,000 or so distinct CDR3 sequences, of which around half were seen once. The leading ten clones occupy around 32% of the sample.

The sample is drawn from a study of CD8+CD57+ T cells in acquired aplastic anemia (dated by TCRdb to the late 2010s). Some background on the complete study: DNA extracted from sorted CD4+ and CD8+ cells had a mean of about 3.2 ug, with a range of about 0.2 to 30 ug. Mean read counts for healthy donor samples were roughly 10 million for CD4+ cells and some 12 million for CD8+ cells. Overall study results and their limits: Some 30 CD8+ CDR3 sequences were shared between patients and controls but appeared highly expressed in patients and within their immunodominant clones. CD8+ Simpson's diversity did not differ significantly between patients and healthy controls (P=0.060).

The study deep-sequenced TCR repertoires of sorted CD4+ and CD8+ blood T cells from severe aplastic anemia patients and healthy subjects. Ficoll-Paque density gradient centrifugation was used to isolate peripheral blood mononuclear cells. Before DNA was extracted, CD4+ and CD8+ T cells were sorted using either FACS or magnetic beads. The TCR comes from a human donor in good health, serving as a control. The sequencing input was sorted CD4+, CD8+, or CD8+CD57+ T cells (not recorded which) from PBMCs.

The nucleotide sequence reads TGTGCCAGCAGGCCAGCGGGACACGACTATGGCTACACCTTC. Its coded protein is CASRPAGHDYGYTF. The V and J genes are TRBV2 and TRBJ1-2; TRBD1 is a weak D gene call, 6 bases matching. Deletion took 6 bases off V and 3 bases off J, with a span of 14 bases between the germline ends. From the germline V gene, CDR1 is SNHLY and CDR2 is FYNNEI. The CDR3 contains 14 residues, cysteine and phenylalanine counted. Only CDR3 DNA remains: 42 bases, in frame from the first base. Outside the CDR3, residues come from the reference TRBV2 and TRBJ1-2 proteins, so the full variable domain is: EPEVTQTPSHQVTQMGQEVILRCVPISNHLYFYWYRQILGQKVEFLVSFYNNEISEKSEIFDDQFSVERPDGSNFTLKIRSTKLEDSAMYFCASRPAGHDYGYTFGSGTRLTVV.